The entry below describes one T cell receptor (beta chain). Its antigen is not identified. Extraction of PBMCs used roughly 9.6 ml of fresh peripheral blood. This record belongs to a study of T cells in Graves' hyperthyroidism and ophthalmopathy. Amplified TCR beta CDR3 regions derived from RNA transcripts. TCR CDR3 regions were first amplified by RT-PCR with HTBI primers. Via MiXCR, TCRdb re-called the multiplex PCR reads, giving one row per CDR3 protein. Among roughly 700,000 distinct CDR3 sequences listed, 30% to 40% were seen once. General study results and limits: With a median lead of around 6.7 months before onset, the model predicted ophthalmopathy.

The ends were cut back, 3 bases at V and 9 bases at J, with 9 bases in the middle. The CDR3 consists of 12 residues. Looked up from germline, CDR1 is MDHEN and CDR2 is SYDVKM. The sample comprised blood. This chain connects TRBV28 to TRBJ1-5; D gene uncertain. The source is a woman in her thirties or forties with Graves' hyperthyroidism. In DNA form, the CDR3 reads TGTGCCAGCAGTTTGCGAGTTTCGCCCCAGCATTTT. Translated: CASSLRVSPQHF.